These 10 T cell receptor beta chains originate from one sample sequenced in a study of shared T cell receptors in the human thymus. TCRdb's copy holds only in-frame clones and misses some; the assay was immunoSEQ multiplex PCR. The repertoire holds more than 550,000 clones, with around 87% as singletons. This same sample was also part of a study on human thymus T cells.

The sequencing input was thymocytes. These receptors were taken from a boy in the first two years of life with a congenital heart defect.

This clone was seen a single time. The chain uses TRBV30 and TRBJ2-1; 10 bases align to TRBD2. Losses at the gene ends were 2 bases for V and 7 bases for J; bases not matched to a gene: 11. From germline, CDR1 is GTSNPN and CDR2 SVGIG (reference sequence). The CDR3 totals 16 residues. CDR3 in DNA: TGTGCCTGGAGTCCCTCTAGCGGGAGTGTATGGAATGAGCAGTTCTTC. This codes for CAWSPSSGSVWNEQFF.

This clone has a single count. V and J are TRBV4-2 and TRBJ2-7; the D is unclear. Germline CDR1 LGHNA, CDR2 YNFKEQ. The V end was cut by 6 bases, the J end by 2 bases, with 14 bases between. The CDR3 is 14 residues long. As DNA, the CDR3 is TGTGCCAGCAGATCTACAGAGAGCCCCTACGAGCAGTACTTC. It specifies CASRSTESPYEQYF.

J is TRBJ1-6 and V is TRBV5-4; the D gene is possibly TRBD1 (6 bases). V was clipped by 5 bases and J by 4 bases, with 16 bases between them. The CDR3 loop spans 16 amino acids. Germline lookup yields CDR1 SGHNT and CDR2 YYREEE (reference sequence). The CDR3 spells CASSLPNRVYNSPLHF. In nucleotides, the CDR3 is TGTGCCAGCAGTTTACCAAACAGGGTTTATAATTCACCCCTCCACTTT.

The chain employs TRBV5-4 and TRBJ1-2; 8 bases map to TRBD1. CDR3 length: 13 residues. The ends lost 5 bases at V and 3 bases at J; junction bases unmatched: 3. The V gene's germline CDR1 is SGHNT and CDR2 YYREEE (reference sequence). CDR3 in amino acids: CASSPDRDYGYTF. The CDR3 DNA sequence: TGTGCCAGCAGTCCGGACAGGGACTATGGCTACACCTTC. Full variable domain (outside the CDR3, taken from reference TRBV5-4 and TRBJ1-2): ETGVTQSPTHLIKTRGQQVTLRCSSQSGHNTVSWYQQALGQGPQFIFQYYREEENGRGNFPPRFSGLQFPNYSSELNVNALELDDSALYLCASSPDRDYGYTFGSGTRLTVV.

The chain uses TRBV5-1 and TRBJ2-1, with a possible D match to TRBD2 (6 bases). CDR1 is SGHRS, CDR2 YFSETQ, per germline. This CDR3 spans 14 amino acids. Trimming removed 0 bases from V and 4 bases from J, with 8 bases in between. The chain's CDR3 is CASSLGGVYNEQFF. The CDR3 DNA follows: TGCGCCAGCAGCTTGGGGGGGGTGTACAATGAGCAGTTCTTC.

The chain uses TRBV7-2 and TRBJ2-7; D is perhaps TRBD1 (5 bases). V lost 1 base and J lost 0, with 7 bases in between. The CDR3 extends over 14 amino acids. Germline-derived CDR1 and CDR2 are SGHTA and FQGNSA. This chain's CDR3 is CASSLVQGSYEQYF. CDR3 DNA sequence: TGTGCCAGCAGCTTAGTCCAGGGCTCCTACGAGCAGTACTTC.

The chain employs TRBV2 and TRBJ2-7; no definite D call. The V gene's germline CDR1 is SNHLY and CDR2 FYNNEI. The V gene lost 8 bases and the J gene lost 4 bases, with 12 bases spanning the gap. This CDR3 is 12 amino acids long. CDR3 nucleotides: TGTGCCAGCCCTTCGGGTGGATACGAGCAGTACTTC. This gives the protein CASPSGGYEQYF.

The chain uses TRBV5-6 and TRBJ2-7; D may be TRBD2 (6 bases). Trimming removed 5 bases at V and 2 bases at J, with 14 bases between. CDR3 length: 14 residues. The germline V gene encodes CDR1 SGHDT and CDR2 YYEEEE. The CDR3 DNA sequence: TGTGCCAGCAGACCTGGGGGGAGGCCCTACGAGCAGTACTTC. Residues: CASRPGGRPYEQYF.

The chain links TRBV28 to TRBJ2-7, with D possibly matching TRBD1 (5 bases). The germline CDR1 and CDR2 sequences are MDHEN and SYDVKM. V lost 5 bases and J lost 4, with 18 bases in between. There are 15 residues in the CDR3. The CDR3 sequence: CASSPGRTSVYEQYF. In DNA, the CDR3 is TGTGCCAGCAGTCCTGGCCGGACATCCGTTTACGAGCAGTACTTC.

The chain has TRBV12-5 and TRBJ2-7; 10 positions match TRBD2. J gave up 3 bases and V 1 base, and 6 bases lay outside the gene matches. The CDR3 totals 16 residues. Germline loops: CDR1 LGHNT, CDR2 FRNRAP. CDR3 sequence: CASGLGSGRAYYEQYF. The DNA of the CDR3 is TGTGCTAGTGGTTTGGGGAGCGGGAGGGCCTACTACGAGCAGTACTTC. Full variable domain (outside the CDR3, taken from reference TRBV12-5 and TRBJ2-7): DARVTQTPRHKVTEMGQEVTMRCQPILGHNTVFWYRQTMMQGLELLAYFRNRAPLDDSGMPKDRFSAEMPDATLATLKIQPSEPRDSAVYFCASGLGSGRAYYEQYFGPGTRLTVT.